This T cell receptor (beta chain) appears in the sequencing data of a study of blood T cell repertoires in COVID-19. This clone was picked up one time. Trimming removed 2 bases from V and 10 bases from J, with 9 bases in between. The CDR3 sequence is 13 residues long. In the study's own analysis: Estimates of nucleated cell counts were drawn from the amplification of reference gene primers. TCRdb's copy holds only in-frame clones and misses some; the assay was immunoSEQ multiplex PCR. Clone size and the V and J calls come from that table; the DNA yielded D and trimming. The sample lists tens of thousands of clones; 75% to 85% were seen once.

The receptor's source is a woman aged 55-69 years with acute or convalescent COVID-19. This sequence joins TRBV12-3 or TRBV12-4 and TRBJ1-6, with unresolved D. Sequenced sample: peripheral blood. The CDR3 spells CASSLRRGSPLHF. The CDR3 DNA reads as TGTGCCAGCAGTTTACGTAGAGGGTCACCCCTCCACTTT.